These T cell receptor beta chains were read from a single sample in a study of CD4 T cells in relation to SARS-CoV-2 and coronaviruses. Repertoires were generated with immunoSEQ multiplex PCR, while TCRdb's copy carries only in-frame clones and drops some. The table includes 35,000 to 40,000 clones, roughly 90% detected once. The specimen sequenced was memory CD4+ T cells from PBMCs. Source of these receptors: an adult with COVID-19. Each CDR3 is given with its conserved first and last residue. D genes are given only for firm matches. Expanded clones are given a class, and other clones once, few, many or no size at all.

V: TRBV7-6; D: TRBD2; J: TRBJ2-5; length: 17; size: once; DNA: TGTGCCAGCAGCTTATTCGCTAGCGGGGGGTTCCAAGAGACCCAGTACTTC; CDR3: CASSLFASGGFQETQYF
V: TRBV15; D: TRBD1; J: TRBJ2-7; length: 13; size: -; DNA: TGTGCCACCACCAGGGACAGGGGGTACGAGCAGTACTTC; CDR3: CATTRDRGYEQYF
V: TRBV6-1; D: -; J: TRBJ1-5; length: 15; size: -; DNA: TGTGCCAGCAGTGAAGTAGGGGGATCCCATCAGCCCCAGCATTTT; CDR3: CASSEVGGSHQPQHF
V: TRBV5-4; D: -; J: TRBJ1-4; length: 14; size: -; DNA: TGTGCCAGCAGCTCCACGGCTAGGGATGAAAAACTGTTTTTT; CDR3: CASSSTARDEKLFF
V: TRBV3-1/TRBV3-2; D: -; J: TRBJ1-6; length: 13; size: -; DNA: TGTGCCAGCAGCCTGGCGACGGGATCACCCCTCCACTTT; CDR3: CASSLATGSPLHF
V: TRBV6-5; D: TRBD2; J: TRBJ2-1; length: 16; size: -; DNA: TGTGCCAGCAGTTACTCGGCCGGGGGGGTCCTCTCGGAGCAGTTCTTC; CDR3: CASSYSAGGVLSEQFF
V: TRBV29-1; D: -; J: TRBJ1-4; length: 13; size: -; DNA: TGCAGTATCTCGCAGGAGATTAATGAAAAACTGTTTTTT; CDR3: CSISQEINEKLFF
V: TRBV7-8; D: -; J: TRBJ2-2; length: 11; size: -; DNA: TGTGCCAGCAGCCCCACCGGGGAGCTGTTTTTT; CDR3: CASSPTGELFF
V: TRBV9; D: -; J: TRBJ1-5; length: 14; size: -; DNA: TGTGCCAGCAGCGTAGGTCATAGCAATCAGCCCCAGCATTTT; CDR3: CASSVGHSNQPQHF
V: TRBV28; D: TRBD1; J: TRBJ2-2; length: 18; size: -; DNA: TGTGCCAGCAGTTTATGGGGACAGGGAAGTGCGAACACCGGGGAGCTGTTTTTT; CDR3: CASSLWGQGSANTGELFF
V: TRBV11-2; D: TRBD1; J: TRBJ1-1; length: 15; size: -; DNA: TGTGCCAGCACCATTACAGGGGTTAGGGACACTGAAGCTTTCTTT; CDR3: CASTITGVRDTEAFF
V: TRBV5-1; D: -; J: TRBJ2-5; length: 13; size: -; DNA: TGCGCCAGCAGCCCGACTGGCGGAGAGACCCAGTACTTC; CDR3: CASSPTGGETQYF
V: TRBV18; D: -; J: TRBJ2-5; length: 14; size: -; DNA: TGTGCCAGCTCACCTACGGCAGGGCGGGAGACCCAGTACTTC; CDR3: CASSPTAGRETQYF
V: TRBV6-5; D: -; J: TRBJ2-7; length: 15; size: -; DNA: TGTGCCAGCGTGAGGCAGCCGAGTGAGTCCTACGAGCAGTACTTC; CDR3: CASVRQPSESYEQYF
V: TRBV5-1; D: -; J: TRBJ1-1; length: 14; size: -; DNA: TGCGCCAGCAGCTTGGACTTCTTGAACACTGAAGCTTTCTTT; CDR3: CASSLDFLNTEAFF
V: TRBV23-1; D: TRBD1; J: TRBJ1-2; length: 13; size: -; DNA: TGCGCCAGCAGCCATGACAGGGACCCCAGCTACACCTTC; CDR3: CASSHDRDPSYTF
V: TRBV5-1; D: -; J: TRBJ2-3; length: 16; size: -; DNA: TGCGCCAGCAGCTTGGAGATCGGCAGGGCGGGAGATACGCAGTATTTT; CDR3: CASSLEIGRAGDTQYF
V: TRBV7-2; D: -; J: TRBJ1-3; length: 14; size: -; DNA: TGTGCCAGCAGCGTTTCTGGGGGCGGAAACACCATATATTTT; CDR3: CASSVSGGGNTIYF
V: TRBV5-1; D: TRBD2; J: TRBJ2-5; length: 15; size: -; DNA: TGCGCCAGCAGTCGGACTAGCGGGGGTAGGGAGACCCAGTACTTC; CDR3: CASSRTSGGRETQYF
V: TRBV5-5; D: TRBD2; J: TRBJ2-3; length: 16; size: -; DNA: TGTGCCAGCAGTAAGATAGCGGGGGATAACACAGATACGCAGTATTTT; CDR3: CASSKIAGDNTDTQYF
V: TRBV11-3; D: TRBD1; J: TRBJ2-7; length: 14; size: -; DNA: TGTGCCAGCAGCTCCTACGGGACAGACTACGAGCAGTACTTC; CDR3: CASSSYGTDYEQYF
V: TRBV27; D: TRBD1; J: TRBJ2-7; length: 16; size: -; DNA: TGTGCCAGCAGTTCAGCCCGGGACAGGAGATCCTACGAGCAGTACTTC; CDR3: CASSSARDRRSYEQYF
V: TRBV5-6; D: TRBD1; J: TRBJ1-5; length: 15; size: -; DNA: TGTGCCAGCAGCCGACGTCAGACAGGGGGCCAGCCCCAGCATTTT; CDR3: CASSRRQTGGQPQHF
V: TRBV12-3/TRBV12-4; D: -; J: TRBJ1-2; length: 11; size: -; DNA: TGTGCCAGCATGGGGGACTATGGCTACACCTTC; CDR3: CASMGDYGYTF
V: TRBV2; D: TRBD1; J: TRBJ2-7; length: 12; size: -; DNA: TGTGCCGGCCGGACAGGGTCCTACGAGCAGTACTTC; CDR3: CAGRTGSYEQYF
V: TRBV2; D: TRBD1; J: TRBJ1-2; length: 14; size: -; DNA: TGTGCCAGCAGCCCGGGACAGGGCAACTATGGCTACACCTTC; CDR3: CASSPGQGNYGYTF
V: TRBV7-3; D: -; J: TRBJ1-2; length: 14; size: -; DNA: TGTGCCAGCAGCTTAACTCACACTCAACATGGCTACACCTTC; CDR3: CASSLTHTQHGYTF
V: TRBV2; D: TRBD2; J: TRBJ2-1; length: 15; size: -; DNA: TGTGCCAGCAGGGGAACCGGGACTATAAACAATGAGCAGTTCTTC; CDR3: CASRGTGTINNEQFF
V: TRBV5-6; D: -; J: TRBJ1-1; length: 14; size: -; DNA: TGTGCCAGCAGATGGGCCGGGTGGAACACTGAAGCTTTCTTT; CDR3: CASRWAGWNTEAFF
V: TRBV3-1/TRBV3-2; D: TRBD1; J: TRBJ1-2; length: 16; size: -; DNA: TGTGCCAGCAGTCATACAGGGACAGGGGGTTCCTATGGCTACACCTTC; CDR3: CASSHTGTGGSYGYTF
V: TRBV5-4; D: -; J: TRBJ2-4; length: 15; size: -; DNA: TGTGCCAGCAGCTTGGATGGGTGGGGTTCCAGCATTCAGTACTTC; CDR3: CASSLDGWGSSIQYF